This TCR beta chain was profiled in a study of PD-1 blockade in classical Hodgkin lymphoma. Overall study: Intravenous delivery of nivolumab at 3 mg/kg to patients occurred every 2 weeks.

CDR3 length equals 15 residues. CDR1 and CDR2 (germline): SEHNR, FQNEAQ (reference sequence). V dropped 1 base and J dropped 5 bases, with 9 bases sitting between them. Time point specified: cycle 4 day 1 (C4D1), after less than seven weeks of nivolumab. Every one of the patients relapsed after autologous stem cell transplantation (brentuximab vedotin exposure was variable). Complete response, partial response or progressive disease was each patient's best response. Study conclusions and caveats: Differences between repertoires have undefined causes, possibly disease activity or prior therapy. Patients with an early start, nivolumab under 1 year after ASCT, were excluded.

Sequencing used immunoSEQ multiplex PCR; TCRdb keeps in-frame clones, though not all of them. This table holds approximately 45,000 clones, 66% found once. This clone was seen many times. No antigen is known for it. The rearrangement uses TRBV7-9 and TRBJ1-6; no clear D. Sample: peripheral blood mononuclear cells (PBMCs), taken before the fourth cycle of nivolumab. The source of this sequence is a human donor with classical Hodgkin lymphoma. CDR3 sequence: CASSLVALDNSPLHF. CDR3 nucleotide sequence: TGTGCCAGCAGCTTAGTAGCACTGGATAATTCACCCCTCCACTTT.